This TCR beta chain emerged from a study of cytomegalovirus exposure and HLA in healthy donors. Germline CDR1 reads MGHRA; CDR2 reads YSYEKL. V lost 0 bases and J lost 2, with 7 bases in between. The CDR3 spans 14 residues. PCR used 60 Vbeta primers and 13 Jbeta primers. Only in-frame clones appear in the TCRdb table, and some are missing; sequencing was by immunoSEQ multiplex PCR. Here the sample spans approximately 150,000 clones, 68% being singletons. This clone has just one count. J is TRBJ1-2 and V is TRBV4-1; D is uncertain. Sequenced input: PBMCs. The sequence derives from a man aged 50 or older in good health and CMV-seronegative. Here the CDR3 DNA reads TGCGCCAGCAGCCAAGATAGACTAAACTATGGCTACACCTTC. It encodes CASSQDRLNYGYTF.